The clone carrying this TCR beta chain came up once. The data were obtained in a study of T cell changes during pregnancy in multiple sclerosis. Sequenced by immunoSEQ multiplex PCR; TCRdb stores in-frame clones only, minus some. The data contain 85,000 to 100,000 clones, more than 90% of them singletons. The sequence derives from a female donor with multiple sclerosis, enrolled in a pregnancy study. This specimen was peripheral blood, taken in the first trimester of pregnancy.

In DNA, the CDR3 is TGTGCCTGGAGGGGAGGGACAGGGGGCTTCTACGAGCAGTACTTC. Protein sequence: CAWRGGTGGFYEQYF. This rearrangement joins TRBV30 to TRBJ2-7; 12 bases line up with TRBD1. Trimming cost V 3 bases and J 3 bases; bases outside gene matches: 6. The germline V gene encodes CDR1 GTSNPN and CDR2 SVGIG (reference sequence). The CDR3 totals 15 residues. The entire variable domain, with the rest obtained from reference TRBV30 and TRBJ2-7, is as follows: SQTIHQWPATLVQPVGSPLSLECTVEGTSNPNLYWYRQAAGRGLQLLFYSVGIGQISSEVPQNLSASRPQDRQFILSSKKLLLSDSGFYLCAWRGGTGGFYEQYFGPGTRLTVT.